This entry lists 26 T cell receptor beta chains sequenced from one sample in a study of shared clonotypes between healthy human individuals. The protocol was immunoSEQ multiplex PCR, while the TCRdb copy is restricted to in-frame clones and leaves out a portion. The data contain approximately 2.5 million clones, roughly 93% of them seen just once; the ten biggest clones take up 0.35% to 0.45%. The sequenced sample consisted of naive CD4+ T cells from PBMCs. The sample's subset: CD45RA+ positively selected. These receptors originate from a man younger than 35 in good health. Some clones in this sample may be carry-over from other donors' samples.

This clone appeared a few times. Other DNA sequences in this specimen translate into the identical CDR3. The V call is TRBV18, the J call TRBJ1-1, with 11 bases aligning to TRBD1. The CDR3 has 14 amino acids. V trimming: 5 bases; J trimming: 5 bases; junction bases outside the gene matches: 4. In germline, CDR1 is KGHSH, CDR2 LQKENI. Here the CDR3 reads CASSSGQGVTEAFF. CDR3 nucleotide sequence: TGTGCCAGCTCATCGGGACAGGGGGTAACTGAAGCTTTCTTT.

The chain joins TRBV6-5 to TRBJ1-1; 8 positions agree with TRBD1. Germline CDR1 is MNHEY and CDR2 is SVGAGI. This CDR3 spans 14 amino acids. With 5 bases clipped from V and 6 bases from J, the junction kept 8 bases outside the gene matches. CDR3 DNA sequence: TGTGCCAGCAGTCGATCAGGGGGCGCGGCTGAAGCTTTCTTT. Translation gives CASSRSGGAAEAFF.

The J gene is TRBJ2-5, the V gene TRBV5-1, with a weak D call TRBD1 (5 bases). Deletions cut 0 bases from V and 5 bases from J, with 11 bases between. The germline gives CDR1 SGHRS, CDR2 YFSETQ. The CDR3 sequence is 14 residues long. The CDR3 protein is CASSLGNPGETQYF. The CDR3 DNA is TGCGCCAGCAGCTTGGGGAACCCAGGGGAGACCCAGTACTTC.

The gene calls are TRBV28 and TRBJ2-1, with D possibly being TRBD2 (6 bases). The CDR3 consists of 18 residues. Trimming pared 1 base from V and 6 bases from J, leaving 22 bases between. Germline lookup yields CDR1 MDHEN and CDR2 SYDVKM. The DNA for the CDR3 is TGTGCCAGCAGTTTATTTATGAGGCAGAGGGGAGGATCCAATGAGCAGTTCTTC. It encodes CASSLFMRQRGGSNEQFF.

This chain joins TRBV2 and TRBJ2-2, with TRBD2 matching over 7 bases. The germline gives CDR1 SNHLY, CDR2 FYNNEI. Unmatched junction bases numbered 7, after V lost 2 bases and J lost 4 bases. The CDR3 sequence is 16 residues long. CDR3 sequence (DNA): TGTGCCAGCAGTGAATCCGGTCTAGCGGTCACCGGGGAGCTGTTTTTT. Translated, it gives CASSESGLAVTGELFF.

This clone was found once. The gene calls are TRBV28 and TRBJ2-6, with 10 bases matching TRBD1. J gave up 0 bases and V 2 bases, and 4 bases lay outside the gene matches. CDR1 and CDR2 from the germline V gene are MDHEN and SYDVKM. The CDR3 runs to 18 residues. CDR3: CASSLAGTGVSGANVLTF. CDR3 sequence (DNA): TGTGCCAGCAGTTTAGCCGGGACAGGGGTCTCTGGGGCCAACGTCCTGACTTTC. Combining the CDR3 with reference TRBV28 and TRBJ2-6 gives the whole variable domain DVKVTQSSRYLVKRTGEKVFLECVQDMDHENMFWYRQDPGLGLRLIYFSYDVKMKEKGDIPEGYSVSREKKERFSLILESASTNQTSMYLCASSLAGTGVSGANVLTFGAGSRLTVL.

V is TRBV28 and J is TRBJ1-5; 7 nucleotides align to TRBD1. Germline V gives CDR1 MDHEN, CDR2 SYDVKM. Trimming at V came to 3 bases and at J to 7 bases, leaving 15 bases not matched to a gene. CDR3 length: 17 residues. The CDR3 region has the DNA TGTGCCAGCAGTTTCCCAGGACAGGCGAAGGGAGAGCAGCCCCAGCATTTT. The encoded protein is CASSFPGQAKGEQPQHF.

The gene calls are TRBV7-2 and TRBJ1-1; D may be TRBD1 (5 bases). V was shortened by 5 bases and J by 1 base, with 11 bases between the two germline ends. The CDR3 sequence is 14 residues long. Germline V lookup: CDR1 SGHTA, CDR2 FQGNSA. The CDR3 reads CASSPRQRNTEAFF. The DNA for the CDR3 is TGTGCCAGCAGCCCCCGACAGAGGAACACTGAAGCTTTCTTT.

The chain recombines TRBV19 with TRBJ2-7, with D perhaps matching TRBD1 or TRBD2 (6 bases each). Germline CDR1 reads LNHDA; CDR2 reads SQIVND (reference sequence). CDR3 length equals 18 residues. The germline V and J ends were trimmed by 3 bases and 3 bases, with 24 bases remaining between them. CDR3 in amino acids: CASSIAFPGAGWDYEQYF. The CDR3 region has the DNA TGTGCCAGTAGTATCGCCTTCCCGGGGGCCGGCTGGGACTACGAGCAGTACTTC. Full variable domain (remainder filled in from reference TRBV19 and TRBJ2-7): DGGITQSPKYLFRKEGQNVTLSCEQNLNHDAMYWYRQDPGQGLRLIYYSQIVNDFQKGDIAEGYSVSREKKESFPLTVTSAQKNPTAFYLCASSIAFPGAGWDYEQYFGPGTRLTVT.

The V and J genes are TRBV30 and TRBJ1-5; 9 nucleotides line up with TRBD1. This CDR3 is built from 15 residues. CDR1 is GTSNPN, CDR2 SVGIG, per germline (reference sequence). With V trimmed by 1 base and J by 4 bases, 5 bases remained unmatched. CDR3 nucleotide sequence: TGTGCCTGGAGTGCGTCGGGACAGGGTAATCAGCCCCAGCATTTT. Encoded protein: CAWSASGQGNQPQHF.

The chain couples TRBV5-1 to TRBJ2-3; no reliable D call. The CDR3 runs 15 residues. Germline values: CDR1 SGHRS, CDR2 YFSETQ. Trimming removed 4 bases at V and 0 bases at J, with 12 bases between. DNA of the CDR3: TGCGCCAGCAGCCCGGAAGCCACTAGCACAGATACGCAGTATTTT. Amino acid sequence: CASSPEATSTDTQYF.

The CDR3 spells CASSDRTESIQYF. DNA for the CDR3: TGTGCCAGCAGTGACCGGACAGAGAGCATTCAGTACTTC. This rearrangement joins TRBV6-1 to TRBJ2-4; perhaps TRBD1 as D (6 bases). The V end lost 3 bases, the J end lost 9 bases, and 12 bases lay between the germline ends. The CDR3 runs 13 residues. Germline V gene sequence: CDR1 MNHNS, CDR2 SASEGT.

The V call is TRBV2, the J call TRBJ1-5; 7 bases fit TRBD1. This CDR3 spans 14 amino acids. The J segment lost 2 bases and the V segment lost 5 bases, leaving 3 bases of the junction unmatched. Germline V gene lookup returns CDR1 SNHLY and CDR2 FYNNEI. This CDR3 is CASSYDRGNQPQHF. Written as DNA, the CDR3 is TGTGCCAGCAGTTACGACAGGGGCAATCAGCCCCAGCATTTT.

A word on this clone: The same CDR3 arises from other DNA sequences in this sample as well. The V call is TRBV20-1, the J call TRBJ1-2, with D unresolved. The CDR3 runs to 11 residues. CDR1 and CDR2 (germline): DFQATT, SNEGSKA (reference sequence). The V end lost 1 base, the J end lost 3 bases, and 3 bases lay between the germline ends. The CDR3 region is CSARVDYGYTF. In DNA form, the CDR3 reads TGCAGTGCTAGAGTGGACTATGGCTACACCTTC.

The chain joins TRBV5-1 to TRBJ2-7; D is unclear. Trimming cost V 1 base and J 0 bases, with 14 bases left between them. Germline CDR1 is SGHRS and CDR2 is YFSETQ. This CDR3 contains 16 residues. The CDR3 region is CASSLNGQARSYEQYF. The CDR3 DNA reads as TGCGCCAGCAGCTTGAACGGGCAGGCCCGCTCCTACGAGCAGTACTTC.

This clone appeared a few times. The V call is TRBV28, the J call TRBJ1-2; D possibly corresponds to TRBD1 (6 bases). Germline V gene sequence: CDR1 MDHEN, CDR2 SYDVKM. The V end was cut by 6 bases, the J end by 4 bases, with 15 bases between. The CDR3 runs 14 residues. CDR3 loop: CASSPQGLVYGYTF. CDR3 coding DNA: TGTGCCAGCAGCCCTCAGGGGCTGGTCTATGGCTACACCTTC.

This chain joins TRBV20-1 and TRBJ1-1; D gene ambiguous. Trimming took 7 bases from V and 6 from J, leaving 9 bases between them. CDR1 and CDR2 (germline): DFQATT, SNEGSKA (reference sequence). This CDR3 has 10 residues. CDR3 protein: CSVTRAEAFF. CDR3 DNA: TGCAGTGTGACCCGGGCTGAAGCTTTCTTT.

Of note for this clone: The sample has other DNA sequences that encode this CDR3 too. The CDR3, as DNA: TGTGCCAGCAGCGCTGGGGCCAACGTCCTGACTTTC. This gives the protein CASSAGANVLTF. This sequence joins TRBV2 and TRBJ2-6; D not resolved. V was cut by 6 bases and J by 2 bases, with 2 bases left in between. Germline V gene sequence: CDR1 SNHLY, CDR2 FYNNEI. The CDR3 is made up of 12 amino acids.

This chain uses TRBV5-5 with TRBJ2-7; 8 nucleotides line up with TRBD1. In germline, CDR1 is SGHKS, CDR2 YYEKEE (reference sequence). V trimming: 4 bases; J trimming: 2 bases; junction bases outside the gene matches: 8. The CDR3 is 15 amino acids. The DNA of the CDR3 is TGTGCCAGCAGCCCGAACCCAGGGGGCCCCTACGAGCAGTACTTC. It is translated as CASSPNPGGPYEQYF. The whole variable domain, filled in from reference TRBV5-5 and TRBJ2-7, reads DAGVTQSPTHLIKTRGQQVTLRCSPISGHKSVSWYQQVLGQGPQFIFQYYEKEERGRGNFPDRFSARQFPNYSSELNVNALLLGDSALYLCASSPNPGGPYEQYFGPGTRLTVT.

Concerning this clone: The same CDR3 can be traced to other DNA sequences in this sample. The chain joins TRBV6-6 to TRBJ1-3; D gene ambiguous. V lost 0 bases and J lost 4, with 4 bases in between. CDR1 is MNHNY, CDR2 SVGAGI, per germline (reference sequence). The CDR3 spans 13 residues. The CDR3 sequence: CASSYSLGNTIYF. The CDR3 coding sequence is TGTGCCAGCAGTTACTCGCTAGGAAACACCATATATTTT.

The chain uses TRBV27 and TRBJ1-3, with unresolved D. Germline CDR1 reads MNHEY; CDR2 reads SMNVEV (reference sequence). This CDR3 region has 13 residues. V lost 5 bases and J lost 4, with 9 bases in between. This CDR3 reads CASSPPGGNTIYF. The CDR3 coding sequence is TGTGCCAGCAGTCCGCCGGGAGGAAACACCATATATTTT.

V is TRBV28 and J is TRBJ1-2, with D hard to call. This CDR3 has 13 amino acids. Trimming cost V 3 bases and J 4 bases, with 9 bases left between them. Per germline, CDR1 MDHEN and CDR2 SYDVKM. The CDR3 reads CASSFQVIYGYTF. The CDR3 DNA reads as TGTGCCAGCAGTTTCCAAGTGATCTATGGCTACACCTTC.

In regard to this clone: This specimen includes other DNA sequences encoding the same CDR3. The chain uses TRBV5-4 and TRBJ2-5, with 14 bases lining up with TRBD2. The CDR3 is 15 amino acids. V gave up 4 bases and J gave up 4 bases; unmatched junction bases: 3. Germline CDR1 reads SGHNT; CDR2 reads YYREEE (reference sequence). Here the CDR3 DNA reads TGTGCCAGCAGCACTGGACTAGCGGGAGGAGAGACCCAGTACTTC. Its translation: CASSTGLAGGETQYF.

This sequence joins TRBV5-1 and TRBJ2-3; D is uncertain. Looked up from germline, CDR1 is SGHRS and CDR2 is YFSETQ. The V end lost 5 bases, the J end lost 3 bases, and 13 bases lay between the germline ends. CDR3 size: 14 residues. This chain's CDR3 is CASRTARETDTQYF. Here the CDR3 DNA reads TGCGCCAGCAGAACCGCACGTGAGACAGATACGCAGTATTTT.

This chain links TRBV25-1 with TRBJ2-7; no clear D. The germline CDR1 and CDR2 sequences are MGHDK and SYGVNS. This CDR3 region has 14 residues. V dropped 1 base and J dropped 8 bases, with 15 bases sitting between them. CDR3: CASSESNVFSQQYF. The CDR3, as DNA: TGTGCCAGCAGTGAATCTAATGTATTCTCTCAGCAGTACTTC.

This clone occurred a few times. This sequence joins TRBV4-1 and TRBJ1-1, with TRBD1 matching 8 bases. The CDR3 spans 14 residues. Germline trimming cut 4 bases from V and 1 base from J; bases unmatched to any gene: 2. Germline CDR1 reads MGHRA; CDR2 reads YSYEKL. The CDR3 coding sequence is TGCGCCAGCAGCCGACAGGGGCCGAACACTGAAGCTTTCTTT. Protein product: CASSRQGPNTEAFF.